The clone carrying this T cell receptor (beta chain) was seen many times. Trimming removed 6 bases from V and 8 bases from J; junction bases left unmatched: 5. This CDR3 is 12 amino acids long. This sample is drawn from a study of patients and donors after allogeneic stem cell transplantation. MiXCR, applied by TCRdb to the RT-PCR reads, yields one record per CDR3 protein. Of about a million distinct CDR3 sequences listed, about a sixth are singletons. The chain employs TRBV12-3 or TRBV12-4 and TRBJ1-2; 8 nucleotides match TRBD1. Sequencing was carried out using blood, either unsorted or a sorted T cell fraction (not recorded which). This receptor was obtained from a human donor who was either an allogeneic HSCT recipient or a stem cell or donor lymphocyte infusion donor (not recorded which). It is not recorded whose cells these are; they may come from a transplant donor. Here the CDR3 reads CASSGQGPGYTF. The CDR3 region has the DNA TGTGCCAGCAGCGGACAGGGTCCAGGCTACACCTTC.